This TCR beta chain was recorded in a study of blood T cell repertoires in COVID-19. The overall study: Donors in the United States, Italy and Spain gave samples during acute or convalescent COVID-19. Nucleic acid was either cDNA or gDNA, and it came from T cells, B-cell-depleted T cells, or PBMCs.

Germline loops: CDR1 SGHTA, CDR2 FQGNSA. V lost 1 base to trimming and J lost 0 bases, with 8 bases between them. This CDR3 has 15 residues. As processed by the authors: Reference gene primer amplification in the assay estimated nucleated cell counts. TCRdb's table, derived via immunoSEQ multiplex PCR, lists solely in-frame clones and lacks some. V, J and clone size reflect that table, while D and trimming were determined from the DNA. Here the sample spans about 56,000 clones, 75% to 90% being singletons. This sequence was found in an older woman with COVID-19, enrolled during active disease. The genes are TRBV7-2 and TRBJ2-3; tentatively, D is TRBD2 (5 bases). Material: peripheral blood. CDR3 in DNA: TGTGCCAGCAGCTTAGGAGGGATTAGCACAGATACGCAGTATTTT. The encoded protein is CASSLGGISTDTQYF.